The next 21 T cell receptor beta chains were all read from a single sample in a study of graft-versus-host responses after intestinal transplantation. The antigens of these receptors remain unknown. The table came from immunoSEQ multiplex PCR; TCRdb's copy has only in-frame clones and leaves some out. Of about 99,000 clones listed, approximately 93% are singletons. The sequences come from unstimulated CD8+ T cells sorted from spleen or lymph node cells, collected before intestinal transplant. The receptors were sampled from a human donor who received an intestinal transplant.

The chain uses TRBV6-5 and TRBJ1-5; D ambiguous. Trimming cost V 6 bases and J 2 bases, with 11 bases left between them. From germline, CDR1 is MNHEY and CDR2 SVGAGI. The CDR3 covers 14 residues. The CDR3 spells CASRDPGGNQPQHF. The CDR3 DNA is TGTGCCAGCAGGGACCCAGGCGGCAATCAGCCCCAGCATTTT.

The CDR3 bases are TGTGCCAGCAGCGTAGGGACAGGGGGTTTCTATGGCTACACCTTC. Amino acid sequence: CASSVGTGGFYGYTF. The gene calls are TRBV9 and TRBJ1-2, with 10 bases lining up with TRBD1. The germline gives CDR1 SGDLS, CDR2 YYNGEE. CDR3 size: 15 residues. V dropped 0 bases and J dropped 4; count of bases not matched to a gene: 3.

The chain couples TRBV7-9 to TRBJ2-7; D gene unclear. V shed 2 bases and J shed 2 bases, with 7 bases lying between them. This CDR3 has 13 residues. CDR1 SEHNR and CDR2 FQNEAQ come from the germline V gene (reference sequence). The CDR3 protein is CASSLQVTYEQYF. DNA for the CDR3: TGTGCCAGCAGCTTACAGGTTACCTACGAGCAGTACTTC.

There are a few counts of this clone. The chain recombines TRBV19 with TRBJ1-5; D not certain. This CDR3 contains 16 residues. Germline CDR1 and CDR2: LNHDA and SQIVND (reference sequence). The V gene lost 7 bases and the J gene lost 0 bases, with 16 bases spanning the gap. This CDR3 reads CASTPGSVYSNQPQHF. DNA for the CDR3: TGTGCCAGTACCCCCGGTTCGGTGTATAGCAATCAGCCCCAGCATTTT.

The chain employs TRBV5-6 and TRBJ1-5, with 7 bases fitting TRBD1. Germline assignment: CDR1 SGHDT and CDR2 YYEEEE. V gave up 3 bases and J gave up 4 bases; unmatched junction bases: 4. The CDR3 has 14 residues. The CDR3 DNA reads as TGTGCCAGCAGCTACGGACAGGAGAATCAGCCCCAGCATTTT. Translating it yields CASSYGQENQPQHF.

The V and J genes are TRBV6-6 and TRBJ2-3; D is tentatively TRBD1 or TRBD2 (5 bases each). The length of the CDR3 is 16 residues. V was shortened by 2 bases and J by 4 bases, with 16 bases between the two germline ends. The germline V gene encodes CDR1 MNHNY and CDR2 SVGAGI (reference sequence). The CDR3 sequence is CASSYTPPLGADTQYF. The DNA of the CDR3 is TGTGCCAGCAGTTACACTCCCCCACTGGGGGCAGATACGCAGTATTTT.

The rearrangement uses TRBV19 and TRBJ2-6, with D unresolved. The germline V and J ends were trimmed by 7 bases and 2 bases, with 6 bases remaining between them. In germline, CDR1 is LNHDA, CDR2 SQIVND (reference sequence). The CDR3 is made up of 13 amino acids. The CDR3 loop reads CASTQTGANVLTF. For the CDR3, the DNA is TGTGCCAGTACTCAGACTGGGGCCAACGTCCTGACTTTC.

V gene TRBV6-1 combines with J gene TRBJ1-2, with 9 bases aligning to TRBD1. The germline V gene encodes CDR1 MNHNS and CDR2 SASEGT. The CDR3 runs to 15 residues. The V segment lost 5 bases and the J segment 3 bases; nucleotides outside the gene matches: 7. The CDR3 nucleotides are TGTGCCAGCAGTTTCCACAGGGGGCGCGACTATGGCTACACCTTC. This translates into CASSFHRGRDYGYTF.

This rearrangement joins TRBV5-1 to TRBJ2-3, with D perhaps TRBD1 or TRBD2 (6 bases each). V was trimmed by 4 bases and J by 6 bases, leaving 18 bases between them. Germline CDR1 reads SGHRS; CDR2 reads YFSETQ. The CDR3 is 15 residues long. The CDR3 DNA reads TGCGCCAGCAGCCCCCGGTGGGGGGCAGGGGATACGCAGTATTTT. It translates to CASSPRWGAGDTQYF.

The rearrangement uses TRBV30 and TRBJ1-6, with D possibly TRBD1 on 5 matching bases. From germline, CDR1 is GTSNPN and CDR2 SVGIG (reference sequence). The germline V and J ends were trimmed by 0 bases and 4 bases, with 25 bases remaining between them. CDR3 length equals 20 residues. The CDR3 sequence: CAWSVKGSRDLSPYNSPLHF. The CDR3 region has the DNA TGTGCCTGGAGTGTAAAAGGGTCCAGGGATCTCTCCCCGTATAATTCACCCCTCCACTTT.

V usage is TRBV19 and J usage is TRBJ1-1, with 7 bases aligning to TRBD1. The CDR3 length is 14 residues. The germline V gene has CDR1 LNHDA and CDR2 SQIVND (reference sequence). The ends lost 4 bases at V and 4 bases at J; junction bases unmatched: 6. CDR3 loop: CASSRQGGSTEAFF. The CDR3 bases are TGTGCCAGTAGTAGACAGGGAGGGTCCACTGAAGCTTTCTTT.

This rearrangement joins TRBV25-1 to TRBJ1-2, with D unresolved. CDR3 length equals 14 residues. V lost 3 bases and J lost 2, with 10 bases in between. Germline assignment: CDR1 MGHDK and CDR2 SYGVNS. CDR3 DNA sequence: TGTGCCAGCAGTGATAGAAACATAAACTATGGCTACACCTTC. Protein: CASSDRNINYGYTF.

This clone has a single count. CDR3 sequence reads: CAWGQGDGYTF. As DNA, the CDR3 is TGTGCCTGGGGTCAGGGTGATGGCTACACCTTC. The V and J genes are TRBV30 and TRBJ1-2, with TRBD1 as a possible D gene (5 bases). V was clipped by 5 bases and J by 6 bases, with 10 bases between them. The CDR3 contains 11 residues. The germline gives CDR1 GTSNPN, CDR2 SVGIG (reference sequence).

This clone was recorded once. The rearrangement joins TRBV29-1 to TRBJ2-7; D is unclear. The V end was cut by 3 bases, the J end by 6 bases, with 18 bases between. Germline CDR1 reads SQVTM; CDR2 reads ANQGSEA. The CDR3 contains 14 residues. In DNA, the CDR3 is TGCAGCGTTGATCGCCGGCCCCGAGGCGTCGAGCAGTACTTC. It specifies CSVDRRPRGVEQYF.

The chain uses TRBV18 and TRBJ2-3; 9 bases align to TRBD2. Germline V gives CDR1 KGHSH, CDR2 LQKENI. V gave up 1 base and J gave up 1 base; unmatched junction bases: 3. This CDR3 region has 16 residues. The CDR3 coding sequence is TGTGCCAGCTCACCACGGTCTAGCGGGGGCACAGATACGCAGTATTTT. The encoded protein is CASSPRSSGGTDTQYF.

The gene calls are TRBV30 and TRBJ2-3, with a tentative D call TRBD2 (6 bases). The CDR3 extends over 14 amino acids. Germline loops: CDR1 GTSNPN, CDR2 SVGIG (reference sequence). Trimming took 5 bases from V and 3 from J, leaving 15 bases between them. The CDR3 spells CAWHPGRGTDTQYF. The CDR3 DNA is TGTGCCTGGCATCCCGGACGGGGGACAGATACGCAGTATTTT.

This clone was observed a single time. DNA of the CDR3: TGTGCCATCGGGAACCGGGCGACGCAGTATTTT. Its protein is CAIGNRATQYF. The chain joins TRBV10-3 to TRBJ2-3; D is uncertain. V lost 8 bases and J 9 bases, leaving 12 bases between the germline ends. This CDR3 spans 11 amino acids. Germline lookup yields CDR1 ENHRY and CDR2 SYGVKD.

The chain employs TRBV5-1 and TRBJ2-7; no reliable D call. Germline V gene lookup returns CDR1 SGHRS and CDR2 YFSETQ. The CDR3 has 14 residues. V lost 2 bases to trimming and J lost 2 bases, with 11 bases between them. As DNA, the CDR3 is TGCGCCAGCAGCTTAACGGACCGCACCTACGAGCAGTACTTC. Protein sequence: CASSLTDRTYEQYF.

The CDR3 loop is CSVEDQRADLPTDTQYF. The DNA for the CDR3 is TGCAGCGTTGAAGATCAAAGGGCGGATCTCCCCACAGATACGCAGTATTTT. The chain employs TRBV29-1 and TRBJ2-3; D unresolved. V lost 0 bases to trimming and J lost 2 bases, with 18 bases between them. This CDR3 contains 17 residues. In germline, CDR1 is SQVTM, CDR2 ANQGSEA.

In DNA form, the CDR3 reads TGTGCCAGCAGCGTAGGGACTAGCGCTAACACAGATACGCAGTATTTT. As protein: CASSVGTSANTDTQYF. The V and J genes are TRBV9 and TRBJ2-3, with 9 bases matching TRBD2. The CDR3 totals 16 residues. V dropped 0 bases and J dropped 2; count of bases not matched to a gene: 4. In germline, CDR1 is SGDLS, CDR2 YYNGEE.

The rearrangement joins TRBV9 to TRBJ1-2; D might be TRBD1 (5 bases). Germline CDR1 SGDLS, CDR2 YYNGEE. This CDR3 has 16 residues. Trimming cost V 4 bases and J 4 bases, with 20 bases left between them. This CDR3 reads CASSPHLAGGFYGYTF. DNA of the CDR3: TGTGCCAGCAGCCCGCACTTGGCGGGGGGATTCTATGGCTACACCTTC.